Shown below are 15 T cell receptor beta chains from a single sample sequenced in a study of cytomegalovirus exposure and HLA in healthy donors. PCR involved 60 Vbeta and 13 Jbeta primers. The repertoire was sequenced with immunoSEQ multiplex PCR; TCRdb's copy has only in-frame clones and lacks some. The sample lists 95,000 to 150,000 clones; around 77% were seen once. The sequenced material came from PBMCs. These receptors were obtained from a woman between 35 and 50 years old in good health and CMV-seropositive.

V is TRBV6-1 and J is TRBJ2-2; a weak D match, TRBD1 (6 bases). CDR1 is MNHNS and CDR2 is SASEGT in the germline V gene. The CDR3 is 18 residues long. V shed 1 base and J shed 4 bases, with 19 bases lying between them. The CDR3 DNA is TGTGCCAGCAGTGAAGAGGGGGTGATAGCCGGGCTCACCGGGGAGCTGTTTTTT. It specifies CASSEEGVIAGLTGELFF.

This chain joins TRBV2 and TRBJ2-3, with a possible D match to TRBD2 (5 bases). V dropped 5 bases and J dropped 6 bases, with 12 bases sitting between them. CDR1 is SNHLY, CDR2 FYNNEI, per germline. The CDR3 sequence is 13 residues long. The CDR3 DNA sequence: TGTGCCAGCAGTCGGTGGAGGTCGGATACGCAGTATTTT. This encodes CASSRWRSDTQYF.

A word on this clone: A junction end diverges from the germline sequence, so it may reflect a read error. The chain recombines TRBV28 with TRBJ2-4; D perhaps matches TRBD2 (5 bases). The CDR3 length is 12 residues. The germline gives CDR1 MDHEN, CDR2 SYDVKM. The CDR3 nucleotides read TGTGCCAGCAGCCTGTTTGAGAGGGCCCCCGTCTTC. It specifies CASSLFERAPVF.

The gene calls are TRBV4-1 and TRBJ1-5; 8 bases are a match to TRBD1. Trimming at V came to 1 base and at J to 6 bases, leaving 8 bases not matched to a gene. There are 16 residues in the CDR3. Germline V lookup: CDR1 MGHRA, CDR2 YSYEKL. The DNA of the CDR3 is TGCGCCAGCAGCCAAGTGGTAACAGGGGGTCGTCAGCCCCAGCATTTT. This codes for CASSQVVTGGRQPQHF.

The rearrangement uses TRBV6-1 and TRBJ2-2; 8 positions match TRBD2. V shed 4 bases, J shed 7 bases, and the junction held 8 bases outside the gene matches. The germline V gene has CDR1 MNHNS and CDR2 SASEGT. CDR3 length equals 15 residues. The CDR3 protein is CASSAREGRDGELFF. The CDR3 DNA reads as TGTGCCAGCAGTGCTCGGGAGGGCCGCGACGGGGAGCTGTTTTTT.

The chain links TRBV5-1 to TRBJ1-1; tentative D call: TRBD1 (6 bases). V was cut by 3 bases and J by 1 base, with 10 bases left in between. The V gene's germline CDR1 is SGHRS and CDR2 YFSETQ. This CDR3 contains 14 residues. For the CDR3, the DNA is TGCGCCAGCAGCTCAGGGGACCCGAACACTGAAGCTTTCTTT. Its translation: CASSSGDPNTEAFF.

The genes are TRBV5-1 and TRBJ1-2, with 9 bases identical to TRBD1. Germline V gives CDR1 SGHRS, CDR2 YFSETQ. The CDR3 covers 14 residues. Germline trimming cut 4 bases from V and 8 bases from J; bases unmatched to any gene: 9. The CDR3 DNA reads as TGCGCCAGCAGCCTACAACAGGGGGCGGAAGGCTACACCTTC. Its translation is CASSLQQGAEGYTF.

This rearrangement joins TRBV4-2 to TRBJ1-2; D not resolved. Trimming took 0 bases from V and 6 from J, leaving 11 bases between them. Germline V gene lookup returns CDR1 LGHNA and CDR2 YNFKEQ. This CDR3 spans 14 amino acids. DNA of the CDR3: TGTGCCAGCAGCCAAGAACGCTCGGGGAATGGCTACACCTTC. It codes for CASSQERSGNGYTF.

The rearrangement links TRBV5-8 to TRBJ2-7; tentatively, D is TRBD1 (7 bases). V was trimmed by 4 bases and J by 3 bases, leaving 17 bases between them. CDR1 SGHTS and CDR2 YDEGEE come from the germline V gene. There are 15 residues in the CDR3. CDR3 loop: CASSVSGGKSYEQYF. The CDR3 nucleotides read TGTGCCAGCAGCGTCTCAGGGGGGAAGAGCTACGAGCAGTACTTC.

This clone was counted between two and nine times. This chain connects TRBV7-9 to TRBJ1-2, with D maybe TRBD1 (6 bases). The V gene's germline CDR1 is SEHNR and CDR2 FQNEAQ (reference sequence). CDR3 length equals 15 residues. Trimming took off 5 bases at V and 1 base at J, with 14 bases between the two ends. CDR3 sequence: CASSPNREGNYGYTF. For the CDR3, the DNA is TGTGCCAGCAGCCCCAACAGGGAGGGTAACTATGGCTACACCTTC.

The rearrangement links TRBV7-3 to TRBJ2-7; maybe TRBD2 (6 bases). Germline lookup yields CDR1 SGHTA and CDR2 FQGTGA. With 5 bases removed from V and 2 bases from J, the gap between germline ends came to 13 bases. The CDR3 runs 14 residues. The CDR3 spells CASSPGTSAYEQYF. The CDR3 nucleotides are TGTGCCAGCAGCCCTGGGACTTCCGCCTACGAGCAGTACTTC.

This sequence joins TRBV18 and TRBJ1-1; 7 bases match TRBD1. The V gene end was trimmed by 2 bases and the J gene end by 6 bases; junction bases not matched to a gene: 3. The CDR3 totals 13 residues. The germline V gene encodes CDR1 KGHSH and CDR2 LQKENI. This CDR3 reads CASSPTGESEAFF. The DNA of the CDR3 is TGTGCCAGCTCACCAACAGGGGAGTCTGAAGCTTTCTTT.

The V gene is TRBV6-1, the J gene TRBJ2-1; TRBD2 agrees at 7 bases. The junction had 14 bases not matched to a gene; V was cut back by 2 bases and J by 10 bases. Germline lookup yields CDR1 MNHNS and CDR2 SASEGT. This CDR3 comprises 16 residues. The CDR3 protein is CASSETRLAPYDEQFF. CDR3 in DNA: TGTGCCAGCAGTGAAACTAGACTAGCCCCCTACGACGAGCAGTTCTTC.

The chain is built from TRBV2 and TRBJ1-2, with D possibly being TRBD1 (5 bases). Germline assignment: CDR1 SNHLY and CDR2 FYNNEI. Trimming pared 7 bases from V and 5 bases from J, leaving 11 bases between. The CDR3 length is 12 residues. This CDR3 is CASTPDTYGYTF. CDR3 bases: TGTGCCAGCACTCCGGACACTTATGGCTACACCTTC. The full variable domain, its missing parts supplied by reference TRBV2 and TRBJ1-2, is EPEVTQTPSHQVTQMGQEVILRCVPISNHLYFYWYRQILGQKVEFLVSFYNNEISEKSEIFDDQFSVERPDGSNFTLKIRSTKLEDSAMYFCASTPDTYGYTFGSGTRLTVV.

This rearrangement joins TRBV4-1 to TRBJ2-7; the match to TRBD2 covers 14 bases. The CDR3 contains 16 residues. Germline-derived CDR1 and CDR2 are MGHRA and YSYEKL. The V and J ends lost 2 bases and 7 bases, in that order; junction bases with no gene match: 7. CDR3 DNA sequence: TGCGCCAGCAGCCAATCGACTAGCGGGAGGGGAAGAGAGCAGTACTTC. Residues: CASSQSTSGRGREQYF.